The clone carrying this TCR beta chain has ten or more counts. The sample is drawn from a study of human T cells and chemical hapten exposure. This CDR3 has 13 residues. The germline V gene has CDR1 MGHDK and CDR2 SYGVNS. The trim removed 5 bases at V and 6 bases at J, leaving 6 bases unmatched. TCRdb itself ran the RACE reads through MiXCR, one entry per CDR3 protein. The table includes 250,000 or so distinct CDR3 sequences, approximately 8.4% detected once. Time point: pre-sensitization, week 0. Treatment meaning: therapeutic diphenylcyclopropenone sensitization with weekly scalp DPC. The chain employs TRBV25-1 and TRBJ1-1, with TRBD1 identical over 7 bases. Sample: whole blood, taken in connection with sensitization to the hapten diphenylcyclopropenone (DPC). This receptor was obtained from a woman aged 40 to 55 with alopecia areata. Some clones in this sample may be carry-over from other donors' samples. CDR3 region: CASSKTGRAEAFF. Here the CDR3 DNA reads TGTGCCAGCAGTAAGACAGGGAGGGCTGAAGCTTTCTTT.